The rows below give T cell receptor beta chains drawn from one sample of a study of blood T cell repertoires in COVID-19. The assay was immunoSEQ multiplex PCR, and TCRdb's table has in-frame clones only and misses some. The sample records some 170,000 clones, 81% being singletons. The sequencing input was peripheral blood. The receptor set was obtained from a human donor in a cohort sampled during active COVID-19. Each CDR3 is given with its conserved first and last residue. D genes are given only for firm matches. Size is stated for part of the rows, as once, few or many counts, or as a class when the clone is expanded.

V gene	clone size	D gene	J gene	CDR3 DNA	CDR3 protein
TRBV11-2	-	-	TRBJ1-1	TGTGCCAGCAGCTTAGAGGGGGCGTGGGTTTTCTTT	CASSLEGAWVFF
TRBV9	-	TRBD2	TRBJ2-3	TGTGCCAGCAGCGTAGTTAGCGGGGATCCTCCAGATACGCAGTATTTT	CASSVVSGDPPDTQYF
TRBV4-3	many	TRBD1	TRBJ1-2	TGCGCCAGCAGCCCGGACAGGACTAACTATGGCTACACCTTC	CASSPDRTNYGYTF
TRBV6-4	-	TRBD1	TRBJ1-2	TGTGCCAGCAGTGACGGGACAGGGGATAACTATGGCTACACCTTC	CASSDGTGDNYGYTF
TRBV29-1	few	TRBD1	TRBJ2-2	TGCAGCGTCCGGGACAGGGGGCTTGGCGGGGAGCTGTTTTTT	CSVRDRGLGGELFF
TRBV7-9	-	-	TRBJ1-2	TGTGCCAGCAGCTTTGCGGGGCACCCCTACACCTTC	CASSFAGHPYTF
TRBV29-1	-	-	TRBJ1-1	TGCAGCGTCGTCTATCCGTCAAAAAACACTGAAGCTTTCTTT	CSVVYPSKNTEAFF
TRBV7-9	-	-	TRBJ2-5	TGTGCCAGCAGCCCTTTCCAAGAGACCCAGTACTTC	CASSPFQETQYF
TRBV10-2	-	TRBD2	TRBJ2-5	TGCGCCAGCAGTCCTCGCGGGGGGGTGGAGACCCAGTACTTC	CASSPRGGVETQYF
TRBV5-1	-	TRBD1	TRBJ1-4	TGCGCCAGCAGCTCAGGACAGGCAGGGAATGAAAAACTGTTTTTT	CASSSGQAGNEKLFF
TRBV13	-	TRBD1	TRBJ1-1	TGTGCCAGCAGCATCCGGGACAGGGGGAATGAAGCTTTCTTT	CASSIRDRGNEAFF
TRBV7-8	-	TRBD2	TRBJ2-5	TGTGCCAGCAGCGTTTTAGCGGGTGGGGAGACCCAGTACTTC	CASSVLAGGETQYF
TRBV3-1/TRBV3-2	-	-	TRBJ1-5	TGTGCCAGCAGCCAAGGGCAGGGGAGCAATCAGCCCCAGCATTTT	CASSQGQGSNQPQHF
TRBV29-1	-	-	TRBJ1-1	TGCAGCATTAAAAGAGCATTAAACACTGAAGCTTTCTTT	CSIKRALNTEAFF
TRBV28	-	-	TRBJ1-4	TGTGCCAGCAGTTTATGGGGTCAGGATAATGAAAAACTGTTTTTT	CASSLWGQDNEKLFF
TRBV5-4	many	-	TRBJ1-1	TGTGCCAGCAGAAACACCCCGGGAAATGAAGCTTTCTTT	CASRNTPGNEAFF
TRBV25-1	-	-	TRBJ2-1	TGTGCCAGCAGTCAGGTTTACAATGAGCAGTTCTTC	CASSQVYNEQFF
TRBV20-1	-	-	TRBJ2-7	TGCAGTGCTAGGGACTATCTCGAGCAGTACTTC	CSARDYLEQYF
TRBV19	-	TRBD1	TRBJ1-3	TGTGCCAGTAGTCCGGGACAGGGCTTAAACACCATATATTTT	CASSPGQGLNTIYF
TRBV7-9	-	-	TRBJ2-5	TGTGCCAGCAGCAGCCGATCGGAGTCTCGGGAGACCCAGTACTTC	CASSSRSESRETQYF
TRBV12-3/TRBV12-4	-	TRBD1	TRBJ1-6	TGTGCCAGCAGTACAGGGGGATATTCACCCCTCCACTTT	CASSTGGYSPLHF
TRBV19	-	-	TRBJ2-7	TGTGCCAGTAGTATAGGGCAGTCCGAGCAGTACTTC	CASSIGQSEQYF
TRBV9	-	-	TRBJ2-7	TGTGCCAGCAGCTTGGACTGGGCCTACGAGCAGTACTTC	CASSLDWAYEQYF
TRBV6-2/TRBV6-3	-	TRBD1	TRBJ1-5	TGTGCCAGCAGCAAACAGGACAGGCGCAATCAGCCCCAGCATTTT	CASSKQDRRNQPQHF
TRBV5-1	-	-	TRBJ1-2	TGCGCCAGCAGCTTGGTTCCCGGGACAACCGGCGCCTATGGCTACACCTTC	CASSLVPGTTGAYGYTF
TRBV9	few	-	TRBJ2-3	TGTGCCAGCAGCGGGGGACTTATAACAGATACGCAGTATTTT	CASSGGLITDTQYF
TRBV7-2	-	-	TRBJ2-5	TGTGCCAGCAGCTTAGGCCGACAGCAAGAGACCCAGTACTTC	CASSLGRQQETQYF
TRBV5-4	once	-	TRBJ1-1	TGTGCCAGCAGCCCAACAGGGCGAACGAACACTGAAGCTTTCTTT	CASSPTGRTNTEAFF
TRBV19	-	-	TRBJ2-7	TGTGCCAGTAGTATACGGCTAGGTAGCGAGCAGTACTTC	CASSIRLGSEQYF
TRBV28	-	TRBD1	TRBJ1-1	TGTGCCAGCAGGCCGACAGGGTTGAACACTGAAGCTTTCTTT	CASRPTGLNTEAFF
TRBV19	-	TRBD1	TRBJ2-2	TGTGCCAGTAGTGGGGGACAGGGGCGCCCCGGGGAGCTGTTTTTT	CASSGGQGRPGELFF
TRBV4-3	-	TRBD1	TRBJ1-2	TGCGCCAGCAGTCGGGACAGGGCCTATGGCTACACCTTC	CASSRDRAYGYTF
TRBV6-6	-	TRBD2	TRBJ2-1	TGTGCCAGCAGTTTACCGCTAGCGGGGGGGCTTGAGCAGTTCTTC	CASSLPLAGGLEQFF
TRBV4-3	once	TRBD2	TRBJ2-1	TGCGCCAGCAGCCAGGTCCTAGCGGGAGGACGGAATGAGCAGTTCTTC	CASSQVLAGGRNEQFF
TRBV6-2/TRBV6-3	-	-	TRBJ2-1	TGTGCCAGCAGTTTGGGCGGAGGGACCAATGAGCAGTTCTTC	CASSLGGGTNEQFF
TRBV15	-	TRBD1	TRBJ2-2	TGTGCCACCAGCAGAGGGGGGACAGCCACCGGGGAGCTGTTTTTT	CATSRGGTATGELFF
TRBV7-9	-	TRBD2	TRBJ2-7	TGTGCCAGCAGCCTGCGGACTAGCGAGTTCTACGAGCAGTACTTC	CASSLRTSEFYEQYF
TRBV7-9	few	-	TRBJ1-2	TGTGCCAGCACCGATCAGGGTAATGGCTACACCTTC	CASTDQGNGYTF
TRBV9	-	-	TRBJ2-3	TGTGCCAGCAGCGTCTCCACCGGGACTCCGGATAGGCAGTATTTT	CASSVSTGTPDRQYF
TRBV27	-	TRBD1	TRBJ2-1	TGTGCCAGCAGTCCGTTACAGGGGGCGCTGGGAATGGAGCAGTTCTTC	CASSPLQGALGMEQFF
TRBV10-1	-	-	TRBJ2-7	TGCGCCAGCAGTGATCCGGGAAAAGTTGTGTACGAGCAGTACTTC	CASSDPGKVVYEQYF
TRBV28	-	TRBD1	TRBJ1-2	TGTGCCAGCAGTCCGGGACAGGGGAGGGCCAACTATGGCTACACCTTC	CASSPGQGRANYGYTF
TRBV14	-	TRBD1	TRBJ2-1	TGTGCCAGCAGCCCGGACAGGGGATCCTACAATGAGCAGTTCTTC	CASSPDRGSYNEQFF
TRBV7-9	-	-	TRBJ1-4	TGTGCCAGCAGCTCCACCCCGAGACGGTACGTACACTATAATGAAAAACTGTTTTTT	CASSSTPRRYVHYNEKLFF
TRBV7-9	-	-	TRBJ1-4	TGTGCCAGCAGCCGAGGGGGAGCTAATGAAAAACTGTTTTTT	CASSRGGANEKLFF
TRBV3-1/TRBV3-2	-	TRBD1	TRBJ1-4	TGTGCCAGCAGCCCGGGACAGCCCGAAAAACTGTTTTTT	CASSPGQPEKLFF
TRBV19	-	-	TRBJ2-7	TGTGCCAGTAGTATTCCAGGGTCATCAGGGGAGCAGTACTTC	CASSIPGSSGEQYF
TRBV4-3	-	-	TRBJ2-2	TGCGCCAGCAGCCAAGACGCGGCAGCCAACACCGGGGAGCTGTTTTTT	CASSQDAAANTGELFF
TRBV21-1	-	-	TRBJ1-3	-	CASSKDWGTGSGNTIYF
TRBV25-1	once	-	TRBJ1-2	TGTGCCAGCAGTGTAGGAGGGGTCTATGGCTACACCTTC	CASSVGGVYGYTF